This T cell receptor beta chain emerged from a study of blood T cell repertoires in COVID-19. A PCR-confirmed or clinician-diagnosed COVID-19 case had contacted exposed participants within 2 weeks of entry. Sequencing was performed with immunoSEQ multiplex PCR; in TCRdb, only in-frame clones are kept and a portion is missing. The data hold 270,000 or so clones, with 70% to 90% observed a single time. Germline CDR1 reads SNHLY; CDR2 reads FYNNEI. V dropped 7 bases and J dropped 6; count of bases not matched to a gene: 17. The CDR3 totals 17 residues. The sequenced sample was PBMCs or T cells enriched from blood (not recorded which). The rearrangement uses TRBV2 and TRBJ2-2; TRBD2 aligns across 7 bases. The TCR sequence derives from a woman between 50 and 59 years old who had been exposed to COVID-19. The CDR3 here is CASNPTFGGLKAGELFF. The DNA of the CDR3 is TGTGCCAGCAACCCCACTTTCGGGGGACTAAAGGCCGGGGAGCTGTTTTTT.